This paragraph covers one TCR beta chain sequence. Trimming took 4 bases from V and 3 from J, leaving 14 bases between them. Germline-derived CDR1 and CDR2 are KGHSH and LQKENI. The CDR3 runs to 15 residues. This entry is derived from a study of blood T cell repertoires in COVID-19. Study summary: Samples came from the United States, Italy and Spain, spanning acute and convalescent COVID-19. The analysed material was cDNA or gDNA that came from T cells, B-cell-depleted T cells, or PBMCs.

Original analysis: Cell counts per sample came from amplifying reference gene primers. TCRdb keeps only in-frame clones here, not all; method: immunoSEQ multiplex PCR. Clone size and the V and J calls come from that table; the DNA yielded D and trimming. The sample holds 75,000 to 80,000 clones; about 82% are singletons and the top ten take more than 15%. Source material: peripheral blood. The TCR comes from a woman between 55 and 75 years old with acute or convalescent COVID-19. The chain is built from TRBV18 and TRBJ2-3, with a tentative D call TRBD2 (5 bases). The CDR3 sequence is CASSRGLERTDTQYF. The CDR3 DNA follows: TGTGCCAGCTCACGCGGGTTAGAACGAACAGATACGCAGTATTTT.